Sequencing of this T cell receptor (beta chain) was carried out in a study of radiation and T cells in renal cell carcinoma. Findings and limits, study-wide: In blood, top tumor clones expanded by 2 weeks, shrinking by 4. Pretreatment tumor biopsies were lacking, so baseline clonotypes are unknown.

The data were produced by immunoSEQ multiplex PCR, yet TCRdb's version contains in-frame clones alone and is incomplete. The repertoire holds about 59,000 clones, with 65% to 80% as singletons. The time point denotes: baseline pretreatment blood. The treatment is: 15 Gy SBRT to primary tumor, nephrectomy 4 weeks later. The patient's renal cell carcinoma had clear cell pathology. The CDR3 is made up of 16 amino acids. V was pared by 1 base and J by 1 base, with 6 bases of the junction left unmatched. Germline V lookup: CDR1 SGHVS, CDR2 FQNEAQ. To note about this clone: The antigen is undetermined.

The genes are TRBV7-8 and TRBJ2-7, with 8 bases that match TRBD1. Sample: blood, taken from a patient whose treatment included radiotherapy and nephrectomy. This receptor was obtained from a man aged 55-75 years with renal cell carcinoma. The CDR3 loop reads CASSLVGQGDSYEQYF. The CDR3 DNA follows: TGTGCCAGCAGCTTAGTCGGACAGGGTGATTCCTACGAGCAGTACTTC. Full variable domain (remainder filled in from reference TRBV7-8 and TRBJ2-7): GAGVSQSPRYKVAKRGQDVALRCDPISGHVSLFWYQQALGQGPEFLTYFQNEAQLDKSGLPSDRFFAERPEGSVSTLKIQRTQQEDSAVYLCASSLVGQGDSYEQYFGPGTRLTVT.